This passage covers 29 T cell receptor beta chains from one sample sequenced in a study of cytomegalovirus exposure and HLA in healthy donors. A multiplex PCR was run with 60 Vbeta primers and 13 Jbeta primers. Measured with immunoSEQ multiplex PCR; TCRdb has only the in-frame clones, and not every one. The profile shows almost 90,000 clones, 85% of them singletons. Sequences were obtained from PBMCs. The source of these receptors is a man aged 40-49 years in good health and CMV-seropositive.

J is TRBJ1-1 and V is TRBV7-9, with D unresolved. This CDR3 is built from 12 residues. From germline, CDR1 is SEHNR and CDR2 FQNEAQ (reference sequence). V was clipped by 3 bases and J by 3 bases, with 5 bases between them. CDR3: CASSFRDTEAFF. As DNA, the CDR3 is TGTGCCAGCAGCTTCCGGGACACTGAAGCTTTCTTT.

This clone was recorded a few times. The same CDR3 is also encoded by other DNA sequences in this sample. This chain connects TRBV11-3 to TRBJ2-1; D is perhaps TRBD2 (5 bases). Deletions cut 3 bases from V and 0 bases from J, with 6 bases between. This CDR3 has 14 residues. Germline assignment: CDR1 SGHNT and CDR2 YENEEA. The CDR3 loop reads CASSLGSSYNEQFF. For the CDR3, the DNA is TGTGCCAGCAGCTTGGGGAGCTCCTACAATGAGCAGTTCTTC.

This chain joins TRBV28 and TRBJ2-5; no firm D call. V was trimmed by 3 bases and J by 1 base, leaving 9 bases between them. The V gene's germline CDR1 is MDHEN and CDR2 SYDVKM. CDR3 length: 14 amino acids. The CDR3 region has the DNA TGTGCCAGCAGTTTCCTACAGATCCAAGAGACCCAGTACTTC. Translation: CASSFLQIQETQYF.

The gene calls are TRBV4-1 and TRBJ2-7, with TRBD2 as a possible D gene (5 bases). With 2 bases removed from V and 4 bases from J, the gap between germline ends came to 12 bases. Germline V gene data show CDR1 as MGHRA and CDR2 as YSYEKL. This CDR3 comprises 14 residues. CDR3 coding DNA: TGCGCCAGCAGCCAACGGACTGTATTTTACGAGCAGTACTTC. Translating gives CASSQRTVFYEQYF.

CDR3 DNA: TGTGCCAGCAGCATACGACAGGGAAGGTCCACTGAAGCTTTCTTT. It codes for CASSIRQGRSTEAFF. V is TRBV7-9 and J is TRBJ1-1; 7 bases are a match to TRBD1. This CDR3 region has 15 residues. The ends lost 5 bases at V and 4 bases at J; junction bases unmatched: 10. CDR1 and CDR2 (germline): SEHNR, FQNEAQ (reference sequence).

This chain links TRBV7-6 with TRBJ2-1, with D perhaps matching TRBD2 (5 bases). This CDR3 is built from 15 residues. V lost 2 bases and J 6 bases, leaving 14 bases between the germline ends. The V gene's germline CDR1 is SGHVS and CDR2 FNYEAQ. In nucleotides, the CDR3 is TGTGCCAGCAGCTTAACTCCTCCACTAGGCAATGAGCAGTTCTTC. As protein: CASSLTPPLGNEQFF.

The sample holds a few counts of this clone. The rearrangement links TRBV5-1 to TRBJ2-1; 8 bases align to TRBD2. CDR3 length: 14 residues. The germline gives CDR1 SGHRS, CDR2 YFSETQ. Trimming cost V 3 bases and J 8 bases; bases outside gene matches: 7. CDR3 loop: CASSSQTGGDEQFF. The CDR3 DNA is TGCGCCAGCAGCTCCCAAACGGGAGGGGATGAGCAGTTCTTC.

The V gene is TRBV6-5, the J gene TRBJ1-4; TRBD1 aligns across 9 bases. V gave up 3 bases and J gave up 5 bases; unmatched junction bases: 1. The CDR3 consists of 14 residues. Germline-derived CDR1 and CDR2 are MNHEY and SVGAGI. In DNA form, the CDR3 reads TGTGCCAGCAGTTATGACAGGGGGAATGAAAAACTGTTTTTT. Translated: CASSYDRGNEKLFF.

This clone is medium-sized in the sample. The chain employs TRBV7-3 and TRBJ1-1, with D possibly matching TRBD1 (6 bases). This CDR3 region has 13 residues. V gave up 2 bases and J gave up 5 bases, with 9 bases separating them. Germline lookup yields CDR1 SGHTA and CDR2 FQGTGA. The DNA of the CDR3 is TGTGCCAGCAGCTTATCAGGGGATACTGAAGCTTTCTTT. Its protein product is CASSLSGDTEAFF.

The rearrangement uses TRBV7-9 and TRBJ2-1, with TRBD2 matching 14 bases. The length of the CDR3 is 18 residues. J gave up 9 bases and V 5 bases, and 15 bases lay outside the gene matches. Germline lookup yields CDR1 SEHNR and CDR2 FQNEAQ (reference sequence). The CDR3 DNA is TGTGCCAGCAGCCAAAAACCGGGACTAGCGGGAGAGGAGGTTGAGCAGTTCTTC. As protein: CASSQKPGLAGEEVEQFF.

The chain links TRBV7-8 to TRBJ2-7; TRBD2 matches at 11 bases. Germline CDR1 is SGHVS and CDR2 is FQNEAQ. Trimming took 0 bases from V and 7 from J; bases not matched to a gene: 8. The CDR3 contains 16 residues. As DNA, the CDR3 is TGTGCCAGCAGCTTAGCGGAACTAGCGGGAGTTTTTGAGCAGTACTTC. Translation gives CASSLAELAGVFEQYF. Filled out from reference TRBV7-8 and TRBJ2-7, the complete variable domain reads GAGVSQSPRYKVAKRGQDVALRCDPISGHVSLFWYQQALGQGPEFLTYFQNEAQLDKSGLPSDRFFAERPEGSVSTLKIQRTQQEDSAVYLCASSLAELAGVFEQYFGPGTRLTVT.

The CDR3: CASSVGGMGAYEQYF. In nucleotides, the CDR3 is TGTGCCAGCAGCGTTGGCGGGATGGGCGCCTACGAGCAGTACTTC. J is TRBJ2-7 and V is TRBV9; the D gene is possibly TRBD2 (6 bases). Germline V gene sequence: CDR1 SGDLS, CDR2 YYNGEE. V was pared by 2 bases and J by 2 bases, with 14 bases between. The CDR3 consists of 15 residues.

The chain combines TRBV28 with TRBJ2-1; TRBD1 might be the D (6 bases). This CDR3 is 18 amino acids long. Trimming removed 6 bases from V and 0 bases from J, with 21 bases in between. The germline CDR1 and CDR2 sequences are MDHEN and SYDVKM. The CDR3 loop reads CASSRGPRGYSSYNEQFF. The CDR3 coding sequence is TGTGCCAGCAGCCGAGGGCCTAGGGGGTATAGCTCCTACAATGAGCAGTTCTTC.

The chain combines TRBV7-2 with TRBJ2-3; D not resolved. Trimming removed 6 bases from V and 4 bases from J, with 5 bases in between. The germline V gene encodes CDR1 SGHTA and CDR2 FQGNSA. The CDR3 is made up of 11 amino acids. The DNA for the CDR3 is TGTGCCAGCAGGGCTGCAGATACGCAGTATTTT. Its protein product is CASRAADTQYF.

This clone has just a few counts. The chain has TRBV5-1 and TRBJ2-7; 7 bases align to TRBD2. Trimming removed 5 bases from V and 6 bases from J; junction bases left unmatched: 11. Germline V gene data show CDR1 as SGHRS and CDR2 as YFSETQ. The CDR3 totals 14 residues. The CDR3 bases are TGCGCCAGCAGGGGGCAAACTAGCGCAATCGAGCAGTACTTC. Its protein product is CASRGQTSAIEQYF.

This clone was seen more than once but under ten times. The J gene is TRBJ2-7, the V gene TRBV7-6; 9 nucleotides match TRBD1. The germline V gene encodes CDR1 SGHVS and CDR2 FNYEAQ. V lost 7 bases and J lost 7; bases outside the gene matches: 14. The CDR3 is 15 residues long. The CDR3 DNA is TGTGCCAGCACCCAAGGGGCCGGACAGGGGTATGAGCAGTACTTC. It encodes CASTQGAGQGYEQYF.

The CDR3 protein is CASSFGLAGGPGQETQYF. For the CDR3, the DNA is TGCGCCAGCAGCTTCGGACTAGCGGGGGGGCCCGGCCAAGAGACCCAGTACTTC. The J gene is TRBJ2-5, the V gene TRBV5-1; TRBD2 agrees at 15 bases. CDR3 length equals 18 residues. J gave up 1 base and V 2 bases, and 6 bases lay outside the gene matches. In germline, CDR1 is SGHRS, CDR2 YFSETQ.

The chain recombines TRBV25-1 with TRBJ2-7; TRBD1 agrees at 9 bases. Per the germline V gene, CDR1 is MGHDK and CDR2 is SYGVNS. The V gene end was trimmed by 2 bases and the J gene end by 2 bases; junction bases not matched to a gene: 4. The CDR3 totals 15 residues. The CDR3 bases are TGTGCCAGCAGTGAACCCGGGACAGGGACCTACGAGCAGTACTTC. Protein product: CASSEPGTGTYEQYF.

J is TRBJ1-1 and V is TRBV6-1; D remains ambiguous. V was shortened by 7 bases and J by 1 base, with 13 bases between the two germline ends. Germline assignment: CDR1 MNHNS and CDR2 SASEGT. The length of the CDR3 is 14 residues. This chain's CDR3 is CASNPPGRNTEAFF. Written as DNA, the CDR3 is TGTGCCAGCAACCCTCCGGGTAGGAACACTGAAGCTTTCTTT.

The rearrangement links TRBV19 to TRBJ2-3; TRBD2 agrees at 9 bases. V lost 1 base and J lost 5; bases outside the gene matches: 13. This CDR3 is built from 18 residues. Germline V gene sequence: CDR1 LNHDA, CDR2 SQIVND (reference sequence). This CDR3 reads CASSIVGPASGAGDTQYF. CDR3 nucleotide sequence: TGTGCCAGTAGTATAGTAGGGCCGGCTAGCGGGGCGGGAGATACGCAGTATTTT. The complete variable domain, with remaining parts taken from reference TRBV19 and TRBJ2-3, reads DGGITQSPKYLFRKEGQNVTLSCEQNLNHDAMYWYRQDPGQGLRLIYYSQIVNDFQKGDIAEGYSVSREKKESFPLTVTSAQKNPTAFYLCASSIVGPASGAGDTQYFGPGTRLTVL.

Details on this clone: Different DNA sequences within this sample yield the same CDR3. The J gene is TRBJ1-2, the V gene TRBV5-1, with a weak D call TRBD1 (6 bases). The germline V and J ends were trimmed by 1 base and 4 bases, with 11 bases remaining between them. The CDR3 totals 14 residues. Germline values: CDR1 SGHRS, CDR2 YFSETQ. This CDR3 reads CASSLTGGLYGYTF. The CDR3 bases are TGCGCCAGCAGCTTGACGGGGGGCCTCTATGGCTACACCTTC. Combining the CDR3 with reference TRBV5-1 and TRBJ1-2 gives the whole variable domain KAGVTQTPRYLIKTRGQQVTLSCSPISGHRSVSWYQQTPGQGLQFLFEYFSETQRNKGNFPGRFSGRQFSNSRSEMNVSTLELGDSALYLCASSLTGGLYGYTFGSGTRLTVV.

The CDR3 loop is CASSGSAQETQYF. CDR3 coding DNA: TGTGCCAGCAGCGGGTCGGCCCAAGAGACCCAGTACTTC. V is TRBV2 and J is TRBJ2-5; D uncertain. Trimming shortened V by 6 bases and J by 1 base, and 9 bases separated the two germline ends. Germline V gives CDR1 SNHLY, CDR2 FYNNEI. This CDR3 is built from 13 residues.

CDR3 nucleotides: TGTGCCACCACGGGGACAGGCTCCTACGAGCAGTACTTC. Encoded protein: CATTGTGSYEQYF. The V and J genes are TRBV6-5 and TRBJ2-7, with 8 bases that match TRBD1. This CDR3 contains 13 residues. CDR1 is MNHEY, CDR2 SVGAGI, per germline. The trim removed 10 bases at V and 0 bases at J, leaving 5 bases unmatched.

The CDR3: CASSGSGTVTNYGYTF. The CDR3 DNA follows: TGTGCCAGCAGTGGGTCCGGGACTGTGACTAACTATGGCTACACCTTC. The chain links TRBV6-1 to TRBJ1-2, with D possibly being TRBD1 (5 bases). V was trimmed by 4 bases and J by 0 bases, leaving 15 bases between them. CDR1 and CDR2 from the germline V gene are MNHNS and SASEGT. There are 16 residues in the CDR3.

The J gene is TRBJ2-5, the V gene TRBV7-8; tentatively, D is TRBD1 (6 bases). The CDR3 extends over 15 amino acids. Germline V CDR1 and CDR2: SGHVS, FQNEAQ. Trimming shortened V by 7 bases and J by 11 bases, and 26 bases separated the two germline ends. The CDR3 reads CASNPSGAGVEEQYF. The CDR3 nucleotides are TGTGCCAGCAACCCCTCCGGGGCAGGGGTCGAGGAGCAGTACTTC.

The V gene is TRBV18, the J gene TRBJ1-1; 10 bases are a match to TRBD1. After removal of 4 bases from V and 5 bases from J, the junction contained 10 bases not matched to a gene. CDR3 size: 16 residues. From germline, CDR1 is KGHSH and CDR2 LQKENI. The CDR3 region is CASSRLDRGYLTEAFF. Written as DNA, the CDR3 is TGTGCCAGCTCACGACTGGACAGGGGGTATCTGACTGAAGCTTTCTTT.

The chain uses TRBV9 and TRBJ2-3; possibly TRBD1 for D (6 bases). In germline, CDR1 is SGDLS, CDR2 YYNGEE. This CDR3 region has 16 residues. The V gene lost 0 bases and the J gene lost 0 bases, with 11 bases spanning the gap. The CDR3 sequence is CASSVGSDRSTDTQYF. CDR3 DNA sequence: TGTGCCAGCAGCGTAGGGTCGGACAGAAGCACAGATACGCAGTATTTT.

The chain uses TRBV6-5 and TRBJ2-7; maybe TRBD2 (6 bases). Germline V CDR1 and CDR2: MNHEY, SVGAGI. V lost 6 bases to trimming and J lost 2 bases, with 14 bases between them. The CDR3 has 14 amino acids. The CDR3 protein is CASSLGLPAYEQYF. The CDR3 nucleotides read TGTGCCAGCAGCCTGGGACTTCCCGCCTACGAGCAGTACTTC.

V and J are TRBV15 and TRBJ1-5, with D perhaps TRBD1 (5 bases). Germline lookup yields CDR1 LNHNV and CDR2 YYDKDF (reference sequence). The V gene lost 0 bases and the J gene lost 0 bases, with 6 bases spanning the gap. The length of the CDR3 is 15 residues. For the CDR3, the DNA is TGTGCCACCAGCAGAGACGGGGGTAGCAATCAGCCCCAGCATTTT. Protein sequence: CATSRDGGSNQPQHF.